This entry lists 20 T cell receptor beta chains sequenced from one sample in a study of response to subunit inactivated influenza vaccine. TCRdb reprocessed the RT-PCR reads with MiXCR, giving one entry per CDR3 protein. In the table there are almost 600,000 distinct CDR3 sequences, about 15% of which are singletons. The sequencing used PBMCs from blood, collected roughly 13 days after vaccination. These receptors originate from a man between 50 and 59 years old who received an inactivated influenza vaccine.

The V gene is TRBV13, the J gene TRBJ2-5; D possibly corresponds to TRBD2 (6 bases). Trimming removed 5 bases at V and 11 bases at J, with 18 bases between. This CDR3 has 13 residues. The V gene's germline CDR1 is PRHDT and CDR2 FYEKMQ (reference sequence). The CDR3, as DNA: TGTGCCAGCAGCACGGGACTCCTAAAGTCTCAGTACTTC. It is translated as CASSTGLLKSQYF. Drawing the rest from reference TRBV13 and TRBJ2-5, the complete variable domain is AAGVIQSPRHLIKEKRETATLKCYPIPRHDTVYWYQQGPGQDPQFLISFYEKMQSDKGSIPDRFSAQQFSDYHSELNMSSLELGDSALYFCASSTGLLKSQYFGPGTRLLVL.

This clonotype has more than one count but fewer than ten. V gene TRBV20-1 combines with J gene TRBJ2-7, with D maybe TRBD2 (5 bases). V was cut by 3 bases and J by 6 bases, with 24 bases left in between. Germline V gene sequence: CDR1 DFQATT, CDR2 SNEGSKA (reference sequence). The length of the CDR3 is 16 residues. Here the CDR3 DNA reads TGCAGTGCTAGCTCTCCTCGGACCCAGTTCGCGGGCGAGCAGTACTTC. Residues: CSASSPRTQFAGEQYF.

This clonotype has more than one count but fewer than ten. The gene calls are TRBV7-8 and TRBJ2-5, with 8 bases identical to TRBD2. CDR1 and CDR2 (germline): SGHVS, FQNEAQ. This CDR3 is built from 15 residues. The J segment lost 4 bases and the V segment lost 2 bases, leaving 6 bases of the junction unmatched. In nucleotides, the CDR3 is TGTGCCAGCAGCTTATCCGGAGCGGGGGTAGAGACCCAGTACTTC. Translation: CASSLSGAGVETQYF.

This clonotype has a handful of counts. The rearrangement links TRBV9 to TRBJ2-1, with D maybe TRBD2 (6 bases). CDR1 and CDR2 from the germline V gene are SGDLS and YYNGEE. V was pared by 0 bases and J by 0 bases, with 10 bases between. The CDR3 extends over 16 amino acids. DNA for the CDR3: TGTGCCAGCAGCGTAGGGGGACTCGGCTCCTACAATGAGCAGTTCTTC. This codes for CASSVGGLGSYNEQFF.

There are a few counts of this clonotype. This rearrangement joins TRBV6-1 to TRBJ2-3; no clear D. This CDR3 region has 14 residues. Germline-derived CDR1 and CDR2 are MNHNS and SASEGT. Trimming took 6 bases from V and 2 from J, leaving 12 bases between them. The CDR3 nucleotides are TGTGCCAGCAGGTTTGCGGAGAACACAGATACGCAGTATTTT. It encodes CASRFAENTDTQYF.

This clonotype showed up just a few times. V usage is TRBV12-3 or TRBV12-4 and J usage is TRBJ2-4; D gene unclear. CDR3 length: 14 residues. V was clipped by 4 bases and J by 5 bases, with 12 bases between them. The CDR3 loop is CASSSNTRENIQYF. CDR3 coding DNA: TGTGCCAGCAGTTCGAACACCCGAGAAAACATTCAGTACTTC.

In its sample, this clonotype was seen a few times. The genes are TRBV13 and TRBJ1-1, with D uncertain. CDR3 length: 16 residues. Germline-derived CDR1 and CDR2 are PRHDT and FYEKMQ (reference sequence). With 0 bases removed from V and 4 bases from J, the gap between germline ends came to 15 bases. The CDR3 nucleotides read TGTGCCAGCAGCTTAGGTGCCTCCGTAGGAAGCACTGAAGCTTTCTTT. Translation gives CASSLGASVGSTEAFF. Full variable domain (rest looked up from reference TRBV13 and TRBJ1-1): AAGVIQSPRHLIKEKRETATLKCYPIPRHDTVYWYQQGPGQDPQFLISFYEKMQSDKGSIPDRFSAQQFSDYHSELNMSSLELGDSALYFCASSLGASVGSTEAFFGQGTRLTVV.

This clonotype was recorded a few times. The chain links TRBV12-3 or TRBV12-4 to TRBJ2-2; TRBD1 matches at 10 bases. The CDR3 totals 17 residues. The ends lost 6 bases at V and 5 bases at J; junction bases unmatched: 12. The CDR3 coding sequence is TGTGCCAGCAGACACCGAAAAAGGGACAGGGGTACCGGGGAGCTGTTTTTT. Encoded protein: CASRHRKRDRGTGELFF.

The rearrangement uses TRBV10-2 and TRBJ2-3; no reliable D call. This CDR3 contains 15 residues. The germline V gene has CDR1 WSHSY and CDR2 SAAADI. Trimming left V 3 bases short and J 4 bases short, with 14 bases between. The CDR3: CASSETPDLPDTQYF. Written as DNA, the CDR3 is TGCGCCAGCAGTGAAACCCCGGACCTTCCAGATACGCAGTATTTT.

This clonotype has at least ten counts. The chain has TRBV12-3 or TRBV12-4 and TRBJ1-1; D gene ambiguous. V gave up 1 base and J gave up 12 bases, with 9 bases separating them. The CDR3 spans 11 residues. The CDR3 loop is CASSLGGSPFF. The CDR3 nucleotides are TGTGCCAGCAGTTTAGGAGGGAGCCCTTTCTTT.

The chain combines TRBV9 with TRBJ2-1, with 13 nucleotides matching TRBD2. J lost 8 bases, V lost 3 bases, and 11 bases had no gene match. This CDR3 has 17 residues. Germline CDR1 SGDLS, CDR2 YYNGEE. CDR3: CASSGGAGLAGSYEQFF. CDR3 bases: TGTGCCAGCAGCGGGGGAGCGGGACTAGCGGGAAGTTATGAGCAGTTCTTC.

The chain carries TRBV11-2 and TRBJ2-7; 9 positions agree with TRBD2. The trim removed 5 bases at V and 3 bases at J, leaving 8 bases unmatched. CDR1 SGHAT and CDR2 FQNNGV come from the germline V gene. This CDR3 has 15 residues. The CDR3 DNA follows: TGTGCCAGCAGCCCTAGGACTAGCGCACACTACGAGCAGTACTTC. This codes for CASSPRTSAHYEQYF.

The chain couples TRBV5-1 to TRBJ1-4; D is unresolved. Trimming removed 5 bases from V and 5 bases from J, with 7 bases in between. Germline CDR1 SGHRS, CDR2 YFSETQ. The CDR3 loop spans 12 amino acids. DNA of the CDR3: TGCGCCAGCAGTTCCGGGAATGAAAAACTGTTTTTT. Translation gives CASSSGNEKLFF.

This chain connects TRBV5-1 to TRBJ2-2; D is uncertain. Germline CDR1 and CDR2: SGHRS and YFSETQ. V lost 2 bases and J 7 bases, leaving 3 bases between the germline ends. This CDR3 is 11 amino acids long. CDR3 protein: CASSFLGELFF. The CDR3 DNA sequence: TGCGCCAGCAGCTTTCTCGGGGAGCTGTTTTTT.

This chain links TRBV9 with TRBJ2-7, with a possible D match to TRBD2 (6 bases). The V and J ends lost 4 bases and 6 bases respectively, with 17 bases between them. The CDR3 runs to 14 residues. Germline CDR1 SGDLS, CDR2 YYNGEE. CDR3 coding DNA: TGTGCCAGCAGCCCCCCGTTCGGGGGACCCGAGCAGTACTTC. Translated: CASSPPFGGPEQYF. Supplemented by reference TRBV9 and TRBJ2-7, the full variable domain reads DSGVTQTPKHLITATGQRVTLRCSPRSGDLSVYWYQQSLDQGLQFLIQYYNGEERAKGNILERFSAQQFPDLHSELNLSSLELGDSALYFCASSPPFGGPEQYFGPGTRLTVT.

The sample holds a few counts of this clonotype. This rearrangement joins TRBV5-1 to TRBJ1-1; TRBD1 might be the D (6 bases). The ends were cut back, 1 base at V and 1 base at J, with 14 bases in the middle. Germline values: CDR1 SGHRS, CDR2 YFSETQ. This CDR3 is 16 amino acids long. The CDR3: CASSLQPGDPNTEAFF. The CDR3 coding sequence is TGCGCCAGCAGCTTGCAGCCAGGGGACCCGAACACTGAAGCTTTCTTT.

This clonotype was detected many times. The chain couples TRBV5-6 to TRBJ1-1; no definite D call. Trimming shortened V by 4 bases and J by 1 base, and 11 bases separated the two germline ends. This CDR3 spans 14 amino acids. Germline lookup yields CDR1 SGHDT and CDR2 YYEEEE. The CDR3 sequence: CASSPSKWNTEAFF. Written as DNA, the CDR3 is TGTGCCAGCAGCCCCAGTAAGTGGAACACTGAAGCTTTCTTT.

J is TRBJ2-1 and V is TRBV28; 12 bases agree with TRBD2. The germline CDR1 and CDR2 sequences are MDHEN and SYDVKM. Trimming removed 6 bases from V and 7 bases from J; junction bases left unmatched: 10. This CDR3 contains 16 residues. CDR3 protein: CASSRGSGTSGNEQFF. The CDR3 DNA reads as TGTGCCAGCAGCCGAGGCTCCGGGACTAGCGGGAATGAGCAGTTCTTC.

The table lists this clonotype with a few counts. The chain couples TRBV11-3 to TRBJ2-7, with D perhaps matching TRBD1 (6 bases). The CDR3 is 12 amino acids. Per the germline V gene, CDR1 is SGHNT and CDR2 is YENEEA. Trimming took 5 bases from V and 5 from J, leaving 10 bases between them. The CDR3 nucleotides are TGTGCCAGCAGCGCACAGGGAGACGAGCAGTACTTC. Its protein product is CASSAQGDEQYF.

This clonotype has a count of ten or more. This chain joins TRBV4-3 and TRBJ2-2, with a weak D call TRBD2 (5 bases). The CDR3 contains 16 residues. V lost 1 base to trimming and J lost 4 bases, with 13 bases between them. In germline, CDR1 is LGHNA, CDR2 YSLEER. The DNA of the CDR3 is TGCGCCAGCAGCCAAGCCACCCTAGCCAGCACCGGGGAGCTGTTTTTT. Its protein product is CASSQATLASTGELFF.